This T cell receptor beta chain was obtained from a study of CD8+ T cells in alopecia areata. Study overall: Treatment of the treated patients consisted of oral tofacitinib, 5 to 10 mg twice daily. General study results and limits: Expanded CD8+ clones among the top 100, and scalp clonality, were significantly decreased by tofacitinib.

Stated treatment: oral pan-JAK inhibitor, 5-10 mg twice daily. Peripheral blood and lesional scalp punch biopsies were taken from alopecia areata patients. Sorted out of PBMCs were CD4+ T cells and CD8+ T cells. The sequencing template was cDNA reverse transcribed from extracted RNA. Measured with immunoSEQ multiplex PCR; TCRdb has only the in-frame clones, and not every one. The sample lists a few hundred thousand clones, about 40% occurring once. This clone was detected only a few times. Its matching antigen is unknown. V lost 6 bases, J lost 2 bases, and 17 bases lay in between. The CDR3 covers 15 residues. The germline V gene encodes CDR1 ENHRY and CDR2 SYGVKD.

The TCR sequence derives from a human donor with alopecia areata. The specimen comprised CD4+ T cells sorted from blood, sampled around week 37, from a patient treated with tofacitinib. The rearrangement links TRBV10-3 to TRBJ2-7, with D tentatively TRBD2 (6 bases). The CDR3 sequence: CAIRGGARPPYEQYF. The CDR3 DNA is TGTGCCATCAGGGGCGGGGCCCGACCCCCCTACGAGCAGTACTTC.